This T cell receptor (beta chain) was obtained from a study of cytomegalovirus exposure and HLA in healthy donors. The PCR had 60 Vbeta and 13 Jbeta primers. Clones were sequenced by immunoSEQ multiplex PCR, and TCRdb holds only the in-frame ones, with some missing. The table has 200,000 to 250,000 clones, about 80% seen once. This CDR3 has 18 residues. Unmatched junction bases numbered 12, after V lost 4 bases and J lost 0 bases. CDR1 is SGDLS and CDR2 is YYNGEE in the germline V gene. This clone was detected only once. Its antigen is still unknown. Study-wide points: When the data were analyzed later, several of the most significant clusters appeared to be linked to common viral pathogens. In a later analysis, donors in an Asian-associated ancestry cluster reportedly had fewer N-insertions in productive TCRs than the cohort mean. For TCR beta chains, V- and J-gene trimming was later linked to a missense DCLRE1C variant.

This chain connects TRBV9 to TRBJ2-3, with 9 nucleotides matching TRBD2. The TCR sequence derives from a woman in her forties in good health and CMV-seropositive. Sample: PBMCs. The CDR3 DNA follows: TGTGCCAGCAGCTTAGAAGCGGGGGGTCGGGATAGCACAGATACGCAGTATTTT. It translates to CASSLEAGGRDSTDTQYF.